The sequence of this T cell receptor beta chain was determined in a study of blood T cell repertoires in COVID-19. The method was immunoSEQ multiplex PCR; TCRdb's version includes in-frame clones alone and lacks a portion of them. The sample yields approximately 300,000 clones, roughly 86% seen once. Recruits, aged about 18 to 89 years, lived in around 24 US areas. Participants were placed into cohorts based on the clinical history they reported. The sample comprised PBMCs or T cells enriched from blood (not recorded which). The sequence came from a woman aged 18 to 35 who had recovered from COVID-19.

Here the CDR3 reads CASSIGDRDVDETQYF. CDR3 nucleotide sequence: TGTGCCAGTAGTATAGGAGACAGGGATGTCGATGAGACCCAGTACTTC. The chain uses TRBV19 and TRBJ2-5, with TRBD1 identical over 7 bases. Germline trimming cut 1 base from V and 5 bases from J; bases unmatched to any gene: 10. The CDR3 totals 16 residues. Germline V CDR1 and CDR2: LNHDA, SQIVND (reference sequence).